This TCR beta chain was recovered during a study of human T cells and chemical hapten exposure (dated by TCRdb to the early 2020s). Regarding the research as a whole: For sensitization, 2% DPC in acetone was applied to a 2 cm by 2 cm area of upper inner arm skin. Patients additionally received weekly therapeutic DPC doses to the scalp throughout the roughly 25-week study period. Patch testing was done on the upper back using Finn chambers containing 0.01% DPC, and results were scored after 6 days according to International Contact Dermatitis Research Group standards. The patient cohort, mostly female, included alopecia areata with under or over 50% scalp involvement, alopecia totalis and alopecia universalis. Libraries were pooled for sequencing, and per-sample TCR yields varied mainly because of small differences in library volumes within the pool. The study tracked peripheral blood TCR repertoire changes in vivo during primary and secondary sensitization to the hapten diphenylcyclopropenone (DPC) in alopecia patients. Blood samples were taken from patients before sensitization (week 0) and then at 2, 6 and about 24 weeks after DPC sensitization. Twenty-nine alopecia patients provided blood for TCR sequencing at one to four time points (pre-sensitization, 2, 6 and 24 weeks). Each blood RNA sample was used to sequence both TCR alpha and TCR beta chains. Overall study results and their limits: After repeated subsampling, changes were observed in the strength of the expansion versus patch-test correlation and in the threshold at which the correlation became significant. No change with DPC sensitization was found in the number of TCRs above 1 in 1000 frequency, and no evidence of global repertoire structure alterations was found. A positive correlation was found between the number of PT1 expanded TCRs and patch test score, with significance reached at thresholds 8, 16 and 32 but not 4. Expanded TCRs formed significantly more large CDR3 similarity clusters than pre-sensitization or healthy control sets, consistent with antigen-driven responses. Because all patients had alopecia, a presumed autoimmune disease, the immune response of the patients might differ from that of healthy individuals.

Libraries came from RACE. Sequencing was performed on a NextSeq 500. During library preparation, unique molecular identifiers were attached to individual cDNA molecules so that TCRs could be counted in a quantitative, reproducible way. In the original analysis: A median of around 96,000 TCRs per sample was observed, with a range of roughly 20,000 to 700,000. The Decombinator software suite was used to annotate the V, J and CDR3 of the TCR reads. For PS versus PT1 abundance plots, all samples were subsampled to the same number of TCRs (28,000). TCRs were defined as expanded if absent before sensitization and observed at least eight times at the 2-week time point. The public reads were reanalyzed by TCRdb: fastp trimming at Q25, MiXCR alignment, in-frame beta chains only. Rows with a matching CDR3 protein are joined into one entry that keeps the most common DNA and genes. For this entry, the V and J calls and clone size follow TCRdb and not the study's own pipeline. In this sample the table shows about 39,000 distinct CDR3 sequences, more than 9.5% of which occur a single time. Of the sample, approximately 2.2% falls within the top ten clones.

In light of the paper, this sample's time point label describes: patch test 3, about 24 weeks after DPC sensitization. The treatment or condition label on this specimen signifies: therapeutic diphenylcyclopropenone sensitization with weekly scalp DPC. Total RNA was extracted from unfractionated whole blood collected in Tempus Blood RNA tubes. At each patch-test visit, blood was drawn before the patch test was applied. Patients were considered eligible if aged 18 to 70, diagnosed with alopecia and deemed suitable for DPC therapy, and patients were excluded if pregnant. The CDR3 runs 13 amino acids, cysteine and phenylalanine included. Only CDR3 DNA remains: 39 bases, in frame from the first base. V drops 6 bases and J drops 5 bases, leaving 13 bases in between. There are a few counts of this clonotype. Its antigen is currently not known. It has no much larger one-base neighbor in the sample; base qualities were not kept.

Recombination joined TRBV12-3 or TRBV12-4 with TRBJ1-1, and possibly TRBD1, on 6 matching bases. Sequencing used whole blood, obtained in connection with sensitization to the hapten diphenylcyclopropenone (DPC). The sequence was collected from a woman between 40 and 50 years old with alopecia areata. Some clones in this sample may be carry-over from other donors' samples. The DNA is TGTGCCAGCAGGGAGAGGGGGAGAACTGAAGCTTTCTTT. Its protein is CASRERGRTEAFF.